This T cell receptor (beta chain) was sequenced for a study of OX40 agonist ivuxolimab in advanced cancers. Study summary: Averaging about 60 years in age, with a range of roughly 20 to 80, the cohort was 65% to 85% male. Study-level points and caveats: With doses of 0.1-3.0 mg/kg, partial responders showed among the lowest clonal expansion. In the 0.1 to 3.0 mg/kg range, CD4+ and CD8+ blood T cells had expanded clonally by week 6.

CDR1 is MGHRA and CDR2 is YSYEKL in the germline V gene. There are 16 residues in the CDR3. Trimming stripped 0 bases from V and 5 bases from J, with 13 bases between. A word on this clone: What it binds is unknown.

The method was immunoSEQ multiplex PCR; TCRdb's version includes in-frame clones alone and lacks a portion of them. The sample comprises some 77,000 clones, around 83% of which are singletons, and 0.85% to 1.4% rests with the top ten. The chain couples TRBV4-1 to TRBJ2-2; D perhaps matches TRBD1 (6 bases). This material consisted of CD4+ or CD8+ T cells sorted from blood, taken in a trial of the OX40 agonist ivuxolimab. The receptor was isolated from an adult with an advanced solid tumor such as melanoma, head and neck, liver or kidney cancer. CDR3 nucleotides: TGCGCCAGCAGCCAAGATGACAGGCTCGATACCGGGGAGCTGTTTTTT. Translated: CASSQDDRLDTGELFF.